The 5 T cell receptor beta chains below come from one sample, sequenced in a study of cytomegalovirus exposure and HLA in healthy donors. A multiplex PCR was run with 60 Vbeta primers and 13 Jbeta primers. Clones were sequenced by immunoSEQ multiplex PCR, and TCRdb holds only the in-frame ones, with some missing. The table includes some 190,000 clones, around 86% detected once. Sequences were obtained from PBMCs. The receptors originated from a woman between 18 and 30 years old in good health and CMV-seronegative.

The rearrangement joins TRBV6-6 to TRBJ2-1; TRBD2 aligns across 9 bases. CDR3 length: 15 residues. V shed 6 bases and J 4 bases; nucleotides not matched to a gene: 7. Per the germline V gene, CDR1 is MNHNY and CDR2 is SVGAGI (reference sequence). The CDR3 region is CASRWGGGAYNEQFF. The CDR3 nucleotides read TGTGCCAGCAGGTGGGGCGGGGGGGCATACAATGAGCAGTTCTTC.

The V and J genes are TRBV4-2 and TRBJ1-5, with D hard to call. The germline V gene encodes CDR1 LGHNA and CDR2 YNFKEQ. The V and J ends lost 0 bases and 0 bases respectively, with 6 bases between them. The length of the CDR3 is 15 residues. CDR3 DNA sequence: TGTGCCAGCAGCCAAGATCCCAGTAGCAATCAGCCCCAGCATTTT. Its translation: CASSQDPSSNQPQHF.

The chain uses TRBV6-5 and TRBJ1-3; no definite D call. This CDR3 contains 12 residues. V was trimmed by 6 bases and J by 8 bases, leaving 11 bases between them. Germline V gene data show CDR1 as MNHEY and CDR2 as SVGAGI. CDR3 sequence (DNA): TGTGCCAGCAGCCTCCCTGAGGACACCATATATTTT. Protein: CASSLPEDTIYF.

This clone was counted a single time. The chain joins TRBV7-2 to TRBJ2-3, with 7 nucleotides matching TRBD2. Germline V gives CDR1 SGHTA, CDR2 FQGNSA. The length of the CDR3 is 18 residues. Trimming took 5 bases from V and 2 from J; bases not matched to a gene: 16. The CDR3 region has the DNA TGTGCCAGCAGCCGGTGGGGCAGCGGGACCCATCACACAGATACGCAGTATTTT. Protein: CASSRWGSGTHHTDTQYF.

The chain joins TRBV5-8 to TRBJ1-5; D gene ambiguous. V was shortened by 1 base and J by 0 bases, with 11 bases between the two germline ends. CDR3 length: 16 residues. Germline CDR1 is SGHTS and CDR2 is YDEGEE. The CDR3 DNA sequence: TGTGCCAGCAGCTTGTCTGGGAGCTATAGCAATCAGCCCCAGCATTTT. It encodes CASSLSGSYSNQPQHF.